Shown below are 11 T cell receptor beta chains from a single sample sequenced in a study of blood T cell repertoires in COVID-19. The assay was immunoSEQ multiplex PCR, and TCRdb's table has in-frame clones only and misses some. The table includes roughly 130,000 clones, approximately 84% detected once. Sequences were obtained from peripheral blood. The receptor source for this set is a woman in her twenties or thirties who had recovered from COVID-19.

In its sample, this clone was seen a few times. The chain links TRBV5-8 to TRBJ1-1; TRBD1 is a possible D gene (6 bases). V lost 4 bases and J lost 4, with 8 bases in between. The length of the CDR3 is 12 residues. CDR1 and CDR2 from the germline V gene are SGHTS and YDEGEE. The CDR3 DNA sequence: TGTGCCAGCAGCCGGGACATCACTGAAGCTTTCTTT. It codes for CASSRDITEAFF.

The chain has TRBV15 and TRBJ1-5; D unresolved. The V end lost 0 bases, the J end lost 2 bases, and 23 bases lay between the germline ends. The germline V gene has CDR1 LNHNV and CDR2 YYDKDF (reference sequence). The length of the CDR3 is 20 residues. Here the CDR3 reads CATSRDLISSPLSGNQPQHF. Here the CDR3 DNA reads TGTGCCACCAGCAGAGATCTCATTTCGTCCCCACTATCGGGCAATCAGCCCCAGCATTTT.

The chain carries TRBV5-1 and TRBJ2-3; D is perhaps TRBD1 (6 bases). The CDR3 is made up of 14 amino acids. The ends were cut back, 4 bases at V and 2 bases at J, with 11 bases in the middle. Per the germline V gene, CDR1 is SGHRS and CDR2 is YFSETQ. Here the CDR3 reads CASSTRTDTDTQYF. CDR3 sequence (DNA): TGCGCCAGCAGCACCCGGACAGACACAGATACGCAGTATTTT. The full variable domain, its missing parts supplied by reference TRBV5-1 and TRBJ2-3, is KAGVTQTPRYLIKTRGQQVTLSCSPISGHRSVSWYQQTPGQGLQFLFEYFSETQRNKGNFPGRFSGRQFSNSRSEMNVSTLELGDSALYLCASSTRTDTDTQYFGPGTRLTVL.

This chain links TRBV5-6 with TRBJ1-1, with D possibly TRBD1 on 5 matching bases. Trimming removed 1 base from V and 10 bases from J, with 20 bases in between. CDR1 is SGHDT and CDR2 is YYEEEE in the germline V gene. This CDR3 is built from 15 residues. Here the CDR3 DNA reads TGTGCCAGCAGCTTGACCACTCTCGGCGTAGGGGTAGCTTTCTTT. The encoded protein is CASSLTTLGVGVAFF. Drawing the rest from reference TRBV5-6 and TRBJ1-1, the complete variable domain is DAGVTQSPTHLIKTRGQQVTLRCSPKSGHDTVSWYQQALGQGPQFIFQYYEEEERQRGNFPDRFSGHQFPNYSSELNVNALLLGDSALYLCASSLTTLGVGVAFFGQGTRLTVV.

The chain is built from TRBV18 and TRBJ2-7; TRBD1 agrees at 9 bases. J lost 1 base, V lost 3 bases, and 4 bases had no gene match. CDR1 and CDR2 (germline): KGHSH, LQKENI. The CDR3 extends over 15 amino acids. CDR3 coding DNA: TGTGCCAGCTCACCTCCGGGACAGGGATCCTACGAGCAGTACTTC. Encoded protein: CASSPPGQGSYEQYF.

The V gene is TRBV5-6, the J gene TRBJ2-3, with 8 bases matching TRBD2. In germline, CDR1 is SGHDT, CDR2 YYEEEE. After removal of 1 base from V and 0 bases from J, the junction contained 4 bases not matched to a gene. This CDR3 is 16 amino acids long. The chain's CDR3 is CASSLFAGGSTDTQYF. The CDR3 DNA reads as TGTGCCAGCAGCTTGTTCGCGGGAGGTAGCACAGATACGCAGTATTTT.

The rearrangement joins TRBV27 to TRBJ1-1; D perhaps matches TRBD1 (5 bases). The germline V and J ends were trimmed by 0 bases and 1 base, with 6 bases remaining between them. The germline gives CDR1 MNHEY, CDR2 SMNVEV (reference sequence). The CDR3 loop spans 14 amino acids. CDR3 bases: TGTGCCAGCAGTTTATCGGGGGGGAACACTGAAGCTTTCTTT. Its translation: CASSLSGGNTEAFF.

V is TRBV7-9 and J is TRBJ1-2; D unclear. Trimming removed 6 bases from V and 7 bases from J, with 15 bases in between. CDR1 is SEHNR and CDR2 is FQNEAQ in the germline V gene (reference sequence). The CDR3 sequence is 13 residues long. In DNA form, the CDR3 reads TGTGCCAGCAGTCGTCCTTTGATCGGTGGCTACACCTTC. As protein: CASSRPLIGGYTF.

This sequence joins TRBV18 and TRBJ1-1; 7 bases are a match to TRBD1. J gave up 3 bases and V 6 bases, and 7 bases lay outside the gene matches. This CDR3 region has 14 residues. The germline V gene has CDR1 KGHSH and CDR2 LQKENI. For the CDR3, the DNA is TGTGCCAGCTCGAGACAGGGTGTGGACACTGAAGCTTTCTTT. Translated: CASSRQGVDTEAFF. Drawing the rest from reference TRBV18 and TRBJ1-1, the complete variable domain is NAGVMQNPRHLVRRRGQEARLRCSPMKGHSHVYWYRQLPEEGLKFMVYLQKENIIDESGMPKERFSAEFPKEGPSILRIQQVVRGDSAAYFCASSRQGVDTEAFFGQGTRLTVV.

The chain is built from TRBV2 and TRBJ1-2; 8 bases are shared with TRBD1. J lost 8 bases, V lost 7 bases, and 9 bases had no gene match. This CDR3 is 13 amino acids long. Per germline, CDR1 SNHLY and CDR2 FYNNEI. The CDR3 here is CASTDRGLGGYTF. In nucleotides, the CDR3 is TGTGCCAGCACCGACAGGGGATTAGGCGGCTACACCTTC.

The chain is built from TRBV5-6 and TRBJ1-1, with D maybe TRBD1 (5 bases). Trimming removed 2 bases at V and 4 bases at J, with 12 bases between. The germline V gene has CDR1 SGHDT and CDR2 YYEEEE. The CDR3 runs to 14 residues. CDR3 residues: CASSFQGHGTEAFF. In DNA, the CDR3 is TGTGCCAGCAGCTTCCAGGGTCATGGCACTGAAGCTTTCTTT.